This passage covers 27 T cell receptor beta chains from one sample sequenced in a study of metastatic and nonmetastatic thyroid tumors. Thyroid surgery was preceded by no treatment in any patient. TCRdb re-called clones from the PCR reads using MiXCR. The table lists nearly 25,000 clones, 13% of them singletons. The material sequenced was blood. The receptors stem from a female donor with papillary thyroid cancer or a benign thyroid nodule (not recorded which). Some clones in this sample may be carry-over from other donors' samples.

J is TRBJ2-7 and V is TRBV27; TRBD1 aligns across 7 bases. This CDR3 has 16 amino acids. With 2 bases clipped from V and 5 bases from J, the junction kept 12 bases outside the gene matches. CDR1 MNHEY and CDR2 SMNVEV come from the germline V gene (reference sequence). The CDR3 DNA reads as TGTGCCAGCAGTTTAGGCACTACAGGGGACGTGAACGAGCAGTACTTC. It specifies CASSLGTTGDVNEQYF.

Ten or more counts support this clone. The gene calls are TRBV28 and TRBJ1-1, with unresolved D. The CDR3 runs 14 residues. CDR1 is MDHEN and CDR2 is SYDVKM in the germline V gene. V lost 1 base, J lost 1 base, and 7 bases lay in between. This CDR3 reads CASSLYPGNTEAFF. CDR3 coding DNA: TGTGCCAGCAGTTTATACCCGGGGAACACTGAAGCTTTCTTT. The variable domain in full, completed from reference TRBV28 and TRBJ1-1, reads DVKVTQSSRYLVKRTGEKVFLECVQDMDHENMFWYRQDPGLGLRLIYFSYDVKMKEKGDIPEGYSVSREKKERFSLILESASTNQTSMYLCASSLYPGNTEAFFGQGTRLTVV.

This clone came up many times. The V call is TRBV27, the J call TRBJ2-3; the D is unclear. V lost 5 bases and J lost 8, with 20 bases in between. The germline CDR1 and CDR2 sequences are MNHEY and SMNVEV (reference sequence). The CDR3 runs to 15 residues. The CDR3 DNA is TGTGCCAGCAGTACCCCCGACATCGACTTGCGTACGCAGTATTTT. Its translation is CASSTPDIDLRTQYF.

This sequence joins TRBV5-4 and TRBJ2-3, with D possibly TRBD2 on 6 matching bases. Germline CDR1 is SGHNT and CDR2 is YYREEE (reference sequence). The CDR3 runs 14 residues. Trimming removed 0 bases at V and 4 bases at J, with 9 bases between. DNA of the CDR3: TGTGCCAGCAGCTTGGGGGGGGAGGCAGATACGCAGTATTTT. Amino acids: CASSLGGEADTQYF.

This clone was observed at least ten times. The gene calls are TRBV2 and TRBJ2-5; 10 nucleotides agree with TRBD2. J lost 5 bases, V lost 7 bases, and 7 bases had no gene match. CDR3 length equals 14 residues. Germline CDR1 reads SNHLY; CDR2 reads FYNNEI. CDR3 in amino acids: CASTLSGRYETQYF. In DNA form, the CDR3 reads TGTGCCAGCACTCTTAGCGGGAGGTATGAGACCCAGTACTTC.

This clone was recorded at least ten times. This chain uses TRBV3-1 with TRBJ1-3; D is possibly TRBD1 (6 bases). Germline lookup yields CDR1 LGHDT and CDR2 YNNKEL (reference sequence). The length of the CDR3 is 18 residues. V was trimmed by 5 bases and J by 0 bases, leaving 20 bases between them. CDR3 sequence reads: CASSSRRDTDFSGNTIYF. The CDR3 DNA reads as TGTGCCAGCAGCTCACGTCGGGACACCGACTTCTCTGGAAACACCATATATTTT.

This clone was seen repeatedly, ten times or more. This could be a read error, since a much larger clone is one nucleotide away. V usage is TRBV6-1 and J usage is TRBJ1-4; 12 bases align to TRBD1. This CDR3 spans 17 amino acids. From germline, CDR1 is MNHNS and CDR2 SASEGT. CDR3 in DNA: TGTGCCAGCAGTGGACCCCGGGACAGGGGGCTTTTTGAAGAACTGTTTTTT. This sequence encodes CASSGPRDRGLFEELFF.

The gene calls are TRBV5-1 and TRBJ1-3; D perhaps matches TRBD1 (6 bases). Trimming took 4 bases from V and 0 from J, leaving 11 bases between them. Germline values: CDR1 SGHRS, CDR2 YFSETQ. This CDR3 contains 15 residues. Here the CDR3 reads CASSPDSSSGNTIYF. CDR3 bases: TGCGCCAGCAGCCCGGACAGTAGCTCTGGAAACACCATATATTTT. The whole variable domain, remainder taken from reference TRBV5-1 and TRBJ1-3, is KAGVTQTPRYLIKTRGQQVTLSCSPISGHRSVSWYQQTPGQGLQFLFEYFSETQRNKGNFPGRFSGRQFSNSRSEMNVSTLELGDSALYLCASSPDSSSGNTIYFGEGSWLTVV.

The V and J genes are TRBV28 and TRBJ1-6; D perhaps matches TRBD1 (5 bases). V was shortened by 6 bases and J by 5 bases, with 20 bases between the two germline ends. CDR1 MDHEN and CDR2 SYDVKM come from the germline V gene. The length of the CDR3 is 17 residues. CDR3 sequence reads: CASSREGRGMNNSPLHF. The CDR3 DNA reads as TGTGCCAGCAGCAGAGAGGGGCGGGGTATGAATAATTCACCCCTCCACTTT.

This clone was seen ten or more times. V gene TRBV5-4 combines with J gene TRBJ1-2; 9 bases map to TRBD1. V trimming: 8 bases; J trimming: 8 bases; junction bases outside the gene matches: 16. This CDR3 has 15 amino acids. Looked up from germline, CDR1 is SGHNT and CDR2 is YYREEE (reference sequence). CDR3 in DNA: TGTGCCAGTTCTCCCCGGGGGACAGGGACTGGGGGCTACACCTTC. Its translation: CASSPRGTGTGGYTF.

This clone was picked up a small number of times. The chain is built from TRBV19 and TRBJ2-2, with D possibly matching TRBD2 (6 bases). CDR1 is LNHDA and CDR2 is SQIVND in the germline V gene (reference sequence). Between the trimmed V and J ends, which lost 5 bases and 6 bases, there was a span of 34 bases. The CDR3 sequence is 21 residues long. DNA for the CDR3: TGTGCCAGTAGTCCCTTGGACGGGCTTCGCCGGGACTTAGCAAGATCCGGGGAGCTGTTTTTT. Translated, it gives CASSPLDGLRRDLARSGELFF.

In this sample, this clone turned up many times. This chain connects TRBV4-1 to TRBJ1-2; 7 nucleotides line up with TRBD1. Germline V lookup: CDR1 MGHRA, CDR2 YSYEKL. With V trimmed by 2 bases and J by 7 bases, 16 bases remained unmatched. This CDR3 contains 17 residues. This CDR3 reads CASSQREGRGSYSGYTF. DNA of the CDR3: TGCGCCAGCAGCCAACGTGAGGGCAGGGGGAGCTATTCTGGCTACACCTTC.

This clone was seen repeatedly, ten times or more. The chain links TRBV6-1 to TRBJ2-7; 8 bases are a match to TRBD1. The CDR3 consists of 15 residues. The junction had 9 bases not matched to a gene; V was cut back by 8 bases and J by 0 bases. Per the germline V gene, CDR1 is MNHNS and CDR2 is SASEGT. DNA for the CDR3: TGTGCCAGCGATGATCAGGGACAGGTCTCCTACGAGCAGTACTTC. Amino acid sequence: CASDDQGQVSYEQYF.

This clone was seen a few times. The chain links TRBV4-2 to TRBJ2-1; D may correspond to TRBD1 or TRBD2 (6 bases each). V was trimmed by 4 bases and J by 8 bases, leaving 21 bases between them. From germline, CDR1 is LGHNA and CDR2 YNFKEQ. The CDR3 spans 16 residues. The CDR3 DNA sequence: TGTGCCAGCAGCCCCACGGCCGGGGGCCTGGGGTATGAGCAGTTCTTC. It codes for CASSPTAGGLGYEQFF.

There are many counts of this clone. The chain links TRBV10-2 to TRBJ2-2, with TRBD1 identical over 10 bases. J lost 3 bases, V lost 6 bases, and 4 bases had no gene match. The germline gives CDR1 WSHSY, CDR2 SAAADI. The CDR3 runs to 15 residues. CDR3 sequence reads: CASRPGTGDTGELFF. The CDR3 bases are TGCGCCAGCAGGCCCGGGACAGGGGACACCGGGGAGCTGTTTTTT.

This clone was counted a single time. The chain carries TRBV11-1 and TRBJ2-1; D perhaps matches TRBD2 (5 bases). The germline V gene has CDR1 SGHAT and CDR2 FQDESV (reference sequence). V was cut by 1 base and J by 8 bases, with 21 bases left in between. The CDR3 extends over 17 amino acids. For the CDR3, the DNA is TGTGCCAGCAGCTTAGTTGGGAGCGCTAGCTGTAGGGATGAGCAGTTCTTC. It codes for CASSLVGSASCRDEQFF.

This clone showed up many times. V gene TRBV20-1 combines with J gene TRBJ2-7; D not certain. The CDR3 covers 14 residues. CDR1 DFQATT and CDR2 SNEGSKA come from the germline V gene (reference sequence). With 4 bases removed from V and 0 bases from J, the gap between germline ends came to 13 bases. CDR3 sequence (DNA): TGCAGTGCTATCTCTAGGTTGGCCTCCTACGAGCAGTACTTC. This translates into CSAISRLASYEQYF.

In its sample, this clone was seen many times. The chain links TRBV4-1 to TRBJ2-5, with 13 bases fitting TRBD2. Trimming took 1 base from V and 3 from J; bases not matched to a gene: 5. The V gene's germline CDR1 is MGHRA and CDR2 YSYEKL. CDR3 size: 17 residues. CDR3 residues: CASSQVGTSGAKETQYF. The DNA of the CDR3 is TGCGCCAGCAGCCAAGTGGGGACTAGCGGGGCAAAAGAGACCCAGTACTTC.

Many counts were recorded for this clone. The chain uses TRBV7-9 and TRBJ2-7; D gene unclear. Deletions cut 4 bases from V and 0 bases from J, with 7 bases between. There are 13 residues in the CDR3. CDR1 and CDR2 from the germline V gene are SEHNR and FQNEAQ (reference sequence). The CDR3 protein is CASSSTVSYEQYF. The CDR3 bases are TGTGCCAGCAGCTCAACAGTCTCCTACGAGCAGTACTTC.

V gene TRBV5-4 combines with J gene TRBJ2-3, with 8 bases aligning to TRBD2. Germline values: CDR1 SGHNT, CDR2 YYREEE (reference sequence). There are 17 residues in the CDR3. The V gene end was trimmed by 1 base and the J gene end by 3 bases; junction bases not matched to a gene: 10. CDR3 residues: CASSLRLAGGTTDTQYF. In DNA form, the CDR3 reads TGTGCCAGCAGCTTGCGCCTAGCGGGTGGAACTACAGATACGCAGTATTTT.

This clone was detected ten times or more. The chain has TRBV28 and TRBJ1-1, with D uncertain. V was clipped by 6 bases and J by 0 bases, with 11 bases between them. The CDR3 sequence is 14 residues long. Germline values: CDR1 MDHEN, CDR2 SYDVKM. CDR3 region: CASSPPSMNTEAFF. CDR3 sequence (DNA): TGTGCCAGCAGCCCCCCCAGCATGAACACTGAAGCTTTCTTT.

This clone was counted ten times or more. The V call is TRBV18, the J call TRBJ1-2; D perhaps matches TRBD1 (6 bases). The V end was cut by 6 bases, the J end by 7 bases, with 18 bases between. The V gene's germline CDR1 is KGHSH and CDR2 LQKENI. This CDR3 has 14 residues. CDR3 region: CASSPSQQGVGYTF. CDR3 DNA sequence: TGTGCCAGCTCCCCCTCCCAACAGGGAGTTGGCTACACCTTC.

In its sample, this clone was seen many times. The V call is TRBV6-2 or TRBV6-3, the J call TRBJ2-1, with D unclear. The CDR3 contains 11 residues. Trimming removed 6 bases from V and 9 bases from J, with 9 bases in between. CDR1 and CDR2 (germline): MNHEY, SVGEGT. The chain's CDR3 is CASSNMGEQFF. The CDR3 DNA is TGTGCCAGCAGCAACATGGGTGAGCAGTTCTTC.

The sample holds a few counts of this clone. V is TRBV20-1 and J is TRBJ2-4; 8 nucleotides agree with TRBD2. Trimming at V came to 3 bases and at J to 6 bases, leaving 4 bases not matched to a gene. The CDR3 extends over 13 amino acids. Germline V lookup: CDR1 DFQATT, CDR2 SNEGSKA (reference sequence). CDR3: CSASPGRGNIQYF. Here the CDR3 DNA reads TGCAGTGCTAGTCCCGGGAGGGGAAACATTCAGTACTTC.

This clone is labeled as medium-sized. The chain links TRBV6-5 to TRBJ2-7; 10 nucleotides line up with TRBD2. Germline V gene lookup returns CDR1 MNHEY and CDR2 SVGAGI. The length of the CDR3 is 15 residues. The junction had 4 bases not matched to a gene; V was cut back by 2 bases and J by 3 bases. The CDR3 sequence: CASSYEASGSYEQYF. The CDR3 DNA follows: TGTGCCAGCAGTTACGAAGCTAGCGGGAGCTACGAGCAGTACTTC.

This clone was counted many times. Written as DNA, the CDR3 is TGTGCCATCAGTGGACAGATAGATCAGCCCCAGCATTTT. It codes for CAISGQIDQPQHF. V usage is TRBV10-3 and J usage is TRBJ1-5; possibly TRBD1 for D (5 bases). V was shortened by 4 bases and J by 5 bases, with 9 bases between the two germline ends. Germline V gene data show CDR1 as ENHRY and CDR2 as SYGVKD. This CDR3 is 13 amino acids long.

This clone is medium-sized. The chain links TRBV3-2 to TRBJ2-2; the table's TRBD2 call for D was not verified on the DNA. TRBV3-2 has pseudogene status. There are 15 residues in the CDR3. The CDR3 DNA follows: TGTGCCAGCAGCCAGCACGGGACTACTACCGGGGAGCTGTTTTTT. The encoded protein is CASSQHGTTTGELFF.